The T cell receptor (beta chain) under discussion was sequenced for a study of blood T cell repertoires in COVID-19 (dated by TCRdb to the early 2020s). About the investigation overall: Collaborator samples came from the United States, Italy and Spain and covered acute and convalescent phases of COVID-19. The prospective study material was composed of cDNA or gDNA derived from T cells, B-cell-depleted T cells, or PBMCs. Subjects who had been exposed to COVID-19, were actively infected with it, or had recovered from it provided the deeply sampled blood TCRbeta repertoires that made up the dataset. The repertoires were made available in a free public database intended to serve as a resource for research on the immune response to SARS-CoV-2. The samples were drawn from the first 160 participants of the ongoing ImmuneRACE study and from about 1,200 subjects provided by 6 global collaborators. The sample metadata nearly always contained a de-identified subject ID, COVID-19 status, age in years and sex. Where available, HLA class I and class II types were taken from metadata supplied by the sample provider and were not determined by assay-based typing. Broad study findings and their caveats: Clinical and demographic metadata were provided uncurated, with the amount varying by source and participant.

Participants in the prospective study were enrolled through a virtual design, were aged roughly 18 to 100 years, and lived in 24 United States geographic areas. In the prospective study, cohorts were assigned on the basis of participant-reported clinical history obtained from a screening survey and a study questionnaire. ImmuneRACE Cohort 3 recovered participants were defined by two consecutive negative NP/OP PCR tests, healthcare professional clearance, or symptom resolution. Mobile phlebotomists in the prospective study collected whole blood, serum and a nasopharyngeal or oropharyngeal swab from every participant. Additional blood draws and questionnaires over a 2-month period could optionally be provided by prospective study participants. Blood samples from the prospective study were shipped frozen or at room temperature prior to DNA extraction. TCRbeta CDR3 regions were amplified from genomic DNA by means of the immunoSEQ Assay, a bias-controlled multiplex PCR. In the authors' own workflow: Within the assay, amplification of reference gene primers was used to estimate how many nucleated cells each sample contained. Sequence reads were collapsed and filtered to measure the absolute abundance of every unique TCRbeta CDR3 rearrangement. For each sample, productive Simpson clonality was calculated by taking the square root of Simpson's diversity index across productive rearrangements. Here the immuneACCESS table is served through TCRdb, limited to in-frame sequences with V and J called. Missing clones are a known gap in these copies; in checked studies unresolved V genes cover under half, and the rest lacks a known reason. D and trimming were read from the DNA, whereas the V and J calls and clone size are those reported in that table. Recorded for this sample are about 410,000 clones; less than 95% of them occurred a single time. About 0.6% of the sample is held by the ten biggest clonotypes.

Measured from the cysteine to the phenylalanine, the CDR3 is 14 residues long. Solely the CDR3 DNA is kept, with 42 bases framed from the first base. Reading the germline V gene gives CDR1 MDHEN and CDR2 SYDVKM. The junction carries 14 bases between V and J, which are trimmed by 3 bases and 8 bases respectively. As to this clone: Its cognate antigen has yet to be identified. Per-base quality was not reported, and no clone a single base away is much larger than it.

This receptor was taken from a man between 18 and 29 years old who had recovered from COVID-19. The sequencing input was PBMCs or T cells enriched from blood (not recorded which). The chain is made from TRBV28 and TRBJ2-1, with TRBD1 perhaps the D gene, on 6 matching bases. In nucleotide form, the sequence is TGTGCCAGCAGTTTTAGGGGGAGTACAGATGAGCAGTTCTTC. This is translated as CASSFRGSTDEQFF.